Below are 8 T cell receptor beta chains sequenced from a single sample in a study of blood T cell repertoires in COVID-19. Data came from immunoSEQ multiplex PCR; TCRdb stores just in-frame clones and leaves some out. The data contain approximately 360,000 clones, around 87% of them seen just once; the ten biggest clones take up around 1.9%. Sequencing was carried out using PBMCs or T cells enriched from blood (not recorded which). Receptors originate from a man between 40 and 49 years old in a cohort exposed to, infected with or recovered from COVID-19 (not recorded which).

This chain connects TRBV7-9 to TRBJ1-3; D is unclear. With 0 bases removed from V and 1 base from J, the gap between germline ends came to 7 bases. Germline CDR1 SEHNR, CDR2 FQNEAQ (reference sequence). The CDR3 loop spans 15 amino acids. The CDR3 nucleotides read TGTGCCAGCAGCTTAGCTTACATATCTGGAAACACCATATATTTT. Translated: CASSLAYISGNTIYF. Looking up the rest from reference TRBV7-9 and TRBJ1-3 gives the full variable domain: DTGVSQNPRHKITKRGQNVTFRCDPISEHNRLYWYRQTLGQGPEFLTYFQNEAQLEKSRLLSDRFSAERPKGSFSTLEIQRTEQGDSAMYLCASSLAYISGNTIYFGEGSWLTVV.

This clone appeared a single time. The V gene is TRBV30, the J gene TRBJ1-3; weak D call: TRBD1 (6 bases). CDR3 length: 14 residues. Germline-derived CDR1 and CDR2 are GTSNPN and SVGIG (reference sequence). Trimming removed 2 bases from V and 5 bases from J, with 13 bases in between. The CDR3 is CAWSTTGFRNTIYF. DNA of the CDR3: TGTGCCTGGAGTACAACAGGGTTCCGAAACACCATATATTTT.

On this clone: The same CDR3 is also encoded by other DNA sequences in this sample. The V call is TRBV10-3, the J call TRBJ1-5; D gene uncertain. Trimming shortened V by 3 bases and J by 4 bases, and 4 bases separated the two germline ends. Germline values: CDR1 ENHRY, CDR2 SYGVKD. The CDR3 totals 12 residues. In DNA form, the CDR3 reads TGTGCCATCAGTGATACAAATCAGCCCCAGCATTTT. This codes for CAISDTNQPQHF.

This clone was observed at least ten times. The chain is built from TRBV10-1 and TRBJ2-3; TRBD2 matches 7 bases. The CDR3 has 15 amino acids. The J segment lost 1 base and the V segment lost 3 bases, leaving 4 bases of the junction unmatched. Germline V gives CDR1 WNHNN, CDR2 SYGVQD (reference sequence). CDR3 protein: CASSERGRGTDTQYF. CDR3 in DNA: TGCGCCAGCAGTGAACGCGGGAGAGGCACAGATACGCAGTATTTT.

The CDR3 loop reads CASSAAGALRYNEQFF. The CDR3 DNA is TGTGCCAGCAGCGCCGCGGGGGCCCTGAGGTACAATGAGCAGTTCTTC. The chain is built from TRBV9 and TRBJ2-1, with a weak D call TRBD2 (7 bases). CDR1 is SGDLS and CDR2 is YYNGEE in the germline V gene. This CDR3 contains 16 residues. The germline V and J ends were trimmed by 3 bases and 4 bases, with 17 bases remaining between them. Full variable domain (outside the CDR3, taken from reference TRBV9 and TRBJ2-1): DSGVTQTPKHLITATGQRVTLRCSPRSGDLSVYWYQQSLDQGLQFLIQYYNGEERAKGNILERFSAQQFPDLHSELNLSSLELGDSALYFCASSAAGALRYNEQFFGPGTRLTVL.

This clone has at least ten counts. The chain is built from TRBV7-2 and TRBJ2-3; D unresolved. Germline-derived CDR1 and CDR2 are SGHTA and FQGNSA. Trimming stripped 1 base from V and 4 bases from J, with 9 bases between. The CDR3 has 14 residues. The CDR3 bases are TGTGCCAGCAGCTTAGGGGCCTCGGCAGATACGCAGTATTTT. The encoded protein is CASSLGASADTQYF.

Written as DNA, the CDR3 is TGCGCCAGCAGCTTCGCGGGACTAGCGGGAGGGCCGGCAGATACGCAGTATTTT. Protein product: CASSFAGLAGGPADTQYF. The J gene is TRBJ2-3, the V gene TRBV5-1, with 16 bases matching TRBD2. This CDR3 comprises 18 residues. The germline gives CDR1 SGHRS, CDR2 YFSETQ. Germline trimming cut 2 bases from V and 4 bases from J; bases unmatched to any gene: 7.

In DNA, the CDR3 is TGCGCCAGCAGTCGTCAGGGGCAGGGAGACTATGGCTACACCTTC. Amino acids: CASSRQGQGDYGYTF. V usage is TRBV5-1 and J usage is TRBJ1-2, with D perhaps matching TRBD1 (6 bases). There are 15 residues in the CDR3. Trimming stripped 5 bases from V and 3 bases from J, with 17 bases between. Germline CDR1 SGHRS, CDR2 YFSETQ.